The following is a TCR beta chain sequence with its context. Antigen: not known. The data derive from a study of cytomegalovirus exposure and HLA in healthy donors. Notes on the study in general: Earlier findings revealed that most TCR beta V segments proved productive either about 87% or about 30% of the time. In a later analysis, approximately 15,000 TCR beta sequences were associated with HLA alleles at 0.05 false discovery rate. The study labeled under 200 TCR beta chains cytomegalovirus-associated.

Unrecorded immune exposures were likely, despite nominal health at sampling. Use of 60 Vbeta and 13 Jbeta primers characterized the PCR. The assay was immunoSEQ multiplex PCR, and TCRdb's table has in-frame clones only and misses some. The sample comprises 150,000 to 200,000 clones, 70% to 90% of which are singletons, and around 2.1% rests with the top ten. CDR3 length: 14 amino acids. The J segment lost 6 bases and the V segment lost 3 bases, leaving 4 bases of the junction unmatched. Germline values: CDR1 KGHSH, CDR2 LQKENI. This clonotype was obtained from a man in his late teens or twenties in good health and CMV-seropositive. Sequencing was carried out using PBMCs. This sequence joins TRBV18 and TRBJ1-5; 8 bases line up with TRBD1. The CDR3 here is CASSPGDRGQPQHF. The CDR3 DNA reads TGTGCCAGCTCACCCGGAGACAGGGGTCAGCCCCAGCATTTT. Complete variable domain (other parts from reference TRBV18 and TRBJ1-5): NAGVMQNPRHLVRRRGQEARLRCSPMKGHSHVYWYRQLPEEGLKFMVYLQKENIIDESGMPKERFSAEFPKEGPSILRIQQVVRGDSAAYFCASSPGDRGQPQHFGDGTRLSIL.